This T cell receptor beta chain derives from a study of T-cell reconstitution after alpha-beta-depleted transplantation in children. TCRbeta library construction was performed incorporating unique molecular identifiers. Via MiXCR, TCRdb re-called the PCR reads, giving one row per CDR3 protein. Of approximately 420,000 distinct CDR3 sequences in the sample, approximately 11% are singletons; the top ten hold nearly 5.5%. Losses at the gene ends were 3 bases for V and 4 bases for J; bases not matched to a gene: 8. The CDR3 totals 16 residues. V is TRBV12-3 or TRBV12-4 and J is TRBJ2-1; the match to TRBD2 covers 8 bases. Specimen: PBMCs from the stem cell graft donor, collected from the stem cell graft. The TCR originated in a human donor who donated a stem cell graft to a child with acute myeloid leukemia. CDR3 protein: CASSFLAGGLYNEQFF. In DNA form, the CDR3 reads TGTGCCAGCAGTTTCCTGGCGGGAGGCTTATACAATGAGCAGTTCTTC.